The clone carrying this T cell receptor (beta chain) was counted between two and nine times. The data derive from a study of blood T cell repertoires in COVID-19. At the level of the study: The study drew acute and convalescent COVID-19 samples from the United States, Italy and Spain.

In the original workflow: Estimated nucleated cell counts came from reference gene primer amplification. Only in-frame clones appear in the TCRdb table, and some are missing; sequencing was by immunoSEQ multiplex PCR. The DNA gave D and trimming, while V, J and clone size come from that table. The sample carries tens of thousands of clones, 77% recorded once. CDR1 LNHDA and CDR2 SQIVND come from the germline V gene (reference sequence). J was trimmed by 0 bases and V by 6 bases; bases with no gene match: 5. This CDR3 contains 15 residues. The receptor's source is a man in his 70s with active or convalescent COVID-19. The chain carries TRBV19 and TRBJ2-1, with 7 bases identical to TRBD2. The specimen was peripheral blood. The CDR3 sequence is CASRREWSSYNEQFF. The CDR3 DNA reads as TGTGCCAGTAGGCGGGAGTGGAGCTCCTACAATGAGCAGTTCTTC.